This T cell receptor (beta chain) stems from a study of shared clonotypes between healthy human individuals. Each subset's genomic DNA was shared equally among a number of immunoSEQ plates. Repertoires were generated with immunoSEQ multiplex PCR, while TCRdb's copy carries only in-frame clones and drops some. The sample has roughly 2.4 million clones; approximately 94% are singletons. This CDR3 has 14 amino acids. The V and J ends lost 5 bases and 5 bases, in that order; junction bases with no gene match: 5. The germline CDR1 and CDR2 sequences are MGHRA and YSYEKL. This sequence was found in a man between 18 and 29 years old in good health. This rearrangement joins TRBV4-1 to TRBJ2-1; 8 bases fit TRBD1. Sequencing was done on a sample of naive CD4+ T cells sorted from blood. Described subset: CD45RA+ positively selected. CDR3 loop: CASSSQTGDNEQFF. CDR3 bases: TGCGCCAGCAGCTCACAGACAGGGGACAATGAGCAGTTCTTC.